This T cell receptor (beta chain) was found in a study of shared clonotypes between healthy human individuals. Study-level background: CD4 naive and memory got three plates each, CD8 naive two, CD8 memory one.

Using immunoSEQ multiplex PCR, the repertoire was profiled, and TCRdb retains in-frame clones only, with some absent. The repertoire holds fewer than 700,000 clones, approximately 95% seen once, with 0.095% to 0.14% in the top ten. This CDR3 region has 15 residues. Looked up from germline, CDR1 is SNHLY and CDR2 is FYNNEI. Trimming took 2 bases from V and 6 from J; bases not matched to a gene: 6. Naive-designated CD8 cells lacked CD45RO, were positively enriched for CCR7, and omitted terminally differentiated effector memory CD45RA+ cells. This TCR was sampled from a woman younger than 45 in good health. The sequencing input was naive CD8+ T cells sorted from blood. This rearrangement joins TRBV2 to TRBJ1-4; TRBD1 agrees at 7 bases. This CDR3 is CASSEKTGYDEKLFF. CDR3 bases: TGTGCCAGCAGTGAAAAGACAGGGTACGATGAAAAACTGTTTTTT.